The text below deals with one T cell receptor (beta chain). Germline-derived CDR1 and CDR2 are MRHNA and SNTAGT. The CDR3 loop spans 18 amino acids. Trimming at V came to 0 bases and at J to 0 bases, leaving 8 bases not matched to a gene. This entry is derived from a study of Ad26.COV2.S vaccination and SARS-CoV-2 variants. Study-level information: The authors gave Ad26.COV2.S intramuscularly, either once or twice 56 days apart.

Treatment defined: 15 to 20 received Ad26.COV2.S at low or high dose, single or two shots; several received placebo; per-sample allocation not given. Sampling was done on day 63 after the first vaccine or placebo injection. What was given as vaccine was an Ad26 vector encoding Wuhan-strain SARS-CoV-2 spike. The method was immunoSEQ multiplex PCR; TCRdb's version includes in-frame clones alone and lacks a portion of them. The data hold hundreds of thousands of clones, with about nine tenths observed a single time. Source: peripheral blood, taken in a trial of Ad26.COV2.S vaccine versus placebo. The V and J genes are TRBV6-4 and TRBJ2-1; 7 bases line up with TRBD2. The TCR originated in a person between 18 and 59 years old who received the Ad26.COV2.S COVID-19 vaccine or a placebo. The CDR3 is CASSDSGDGGGSYNEQFF. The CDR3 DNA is TGTGCCAGCAGTGACTCAGGCGACGGCGGGGGCTCCTACAATGAGCAGTTCTTC.